These T cell receptor beta chains were read from a single sample in a study of blood T cell repertoires in COVID-19. Method: immunoSEQ multiplex PCR; TCRdb's copy keeps in-frame clones and lacks some. The data show 110,000 or so clones, with over 75% seen just once and 8.4% held by the top ten. The sample consisted of peripheral blood. Receptors originate from a woman between 65 and 79 years old who had recovered from COVID-19. The conserved cysteine and the conserved F or W are not part of the CDR3 here. Fields, in order: V gene, clone size, J gene, CDR3 protein. Part of the rows lack a size; the others show once, few, many or a class for expanded clones.

TRBV28,.,TRBJ1-2,GCLANYGYT
TRBV12-3/TRBV12-4,.,TRBJ2-5,ASSLQGLVAY
TRBV4-3,.,TRBJ2-1,ASSREPPGLAKSYNEQF
TRBV27,.,TRBJ1-3,ASSRLGQLSGNTIY
TRBV27,.,TRBJ2-2,ASSRGSNTGELF
TRBV28,.,TRBJ2-7,ASSLGGASGMGEQY
TRBV9,.,TRBJ2-7,ASSSRTPGEQY
TRBV7-2,.,TRBJ1-2,ASRSGMGGYGYT
TRBV30,.,TRBJ1-1,AWARQQNTEAF
TRBV12-1,.,TRBJ2-7,ASSAPRGSEQY
TRBV19,.,TRBJ2-3,ASSDGQGQDTQY
TRBV18,few,TRBJ2-7,ASSPITSGRSEQY
TRBV6-5,once,TRBJ2-7,ASSPTGGFYEQY
TRBV30,.,TRBJ2-1,AWSPDRGPYNEQF
TRBV9,once,TRBJ1-5,ASSVVGQPQH
TRBV6-5,.,TRBJ1-1,ASSYSQGGNTEAF
TRBV5-8,.,TRBJ1-5,ASSAGDRGSNQPQH
TRBV6-2/TRBV6-3,.,TRBJ2-3,ASSYPGNPGTDTQY
TRBV5-8,.,TRBJ2-7,ASRPGHYGTNEQY
TRBV4-3,.,TRBJ2-1,ASSQPTGNDYNEQF
TRBV4-1,.,TRBJ2-7,ASSLYLGSSYEQY
TRBV20-1,many,TRBJ1-2,SVRRLNGYT
TRBV4-1,.,TRBJ2-3,ASSQDGAGGPLDTQY